Included here is one T cell receptor beta chain sequence, with context. The antigen is undetermined. Researchers took RNA transcripts and amplified TCR beta CDR3 regions from them. The authors performed first-round RT-PCR with HTBI primers and then a second-round multiplex PCR. MiXCR, applied by TCRdb to the multiplex PCR reads, yields one record per CDR3 protein. The repertoire holds about 740,000 distinct CDR3 sequences, roughly 40% seen once, with 44% in the top ten. The record originates from a study of Graves' ophthalmopathy and Graves' hyperthyroidism. Study results and limitations: In blood, most expanded thyroid clonotypes above 0.001 frequency were also detected.

This CDR3 region has 19 residues. V was shortened by 2 bases and J by 7 bases, with 29 bases between the two germline ends. Germline-derived CDR1 and CDR2 are ENHRY and SYGVKD. Excluded were patients with other autoimmune diseases, uncontrolled infections, pregnancy or lactation. The rearrangement uses TRBV10-3 and TRBJ2-5; the D gene is possibly TRBD1 (6 bases). Sample: peripheral blood. The clonotype originates from an adult man with Graves' ophthalmopathy. CDR3 sequence: CAISEGQDSFVRGEGTQYF. DNA of the CDR3: TGTGCCATCAGTGAGGGGCAGGACAGTTTCGTCAGGGGTGAAGGGACCCAGTACTTC.